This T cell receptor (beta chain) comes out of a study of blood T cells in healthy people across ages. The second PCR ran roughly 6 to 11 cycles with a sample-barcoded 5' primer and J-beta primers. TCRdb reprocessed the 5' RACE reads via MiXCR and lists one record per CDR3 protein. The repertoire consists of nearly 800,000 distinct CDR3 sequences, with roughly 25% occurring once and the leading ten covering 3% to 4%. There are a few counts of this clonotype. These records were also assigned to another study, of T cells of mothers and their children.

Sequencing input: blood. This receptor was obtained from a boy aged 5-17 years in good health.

CDR3 protein: CSASSPRVAGANVLTF. CDR3 bases: TGCAGTGCTAGTTCCCCCAGGGTCGCAGGGGCCAACGTCCTGACTTTC. The rearrangement uses TRBV20-1 and TRBJ2-6, with D perhaps TRBD1 (5 bases). Germline-derived CDR1 and CDR2 are DFQATT and SNEGSKA (reference sequence). The V end lost 3 bases, the J end lost 4 bases, and 16 bases lay between the germline ends. The CDR3 has 16 amino acids.